The 24 T cell receptor beta chains presented below share a single source sample, sequenced in a study of CD8 T cells in Susac syndrome. It was with random hexamers that roughly 0.45 to 1 ug RNA was reverse transcribed. TCRdb reprocessed the immunoSEQ multiplex PCR reads via MiXCR and lists one record per CDR3 protein. The profile shows 50,000 or so distinct CDR3 sequences, 90% to 95% of them singletons. Sequencing was carried out using CD8+ T cells from PBMCs. These receptors all stem from a human donor with multiple sclerosis.

This chain connects TRBV5-4 to TRBJ1-2, with D possibly being TRBD1 (6 bases). V shed 4 bases and J shed 4 bases, with 17 bases lying between them. CDR1 SGHNT and CDR2 YYREEE come from the germline V gene (reference sequence). This CDR3 is 15 amino acids long. The CDR3 protein is CASSQNPGDAYGYTF. DNA of the CDR3: TGTGCCAGCAGCCAGAACCCAGGGGACGCCTATGGCTACACCTTC.

The CDR3 nucleotides read TGTGCCAGCAGCTTGGAGGAGAACTACACCTTC. Protein product: CASSLEENYTF. The gene calls are TRBV5-4 and TRBJ1-2; D unclear. The germline V gene has CDR1 SGHNT and CDR2 YYREEE (reference sequence). CDR3 length: 11 residues. Trimming left V 0 bases short and J 10 bases short, with 7 bases between.

The J gene is TRBJ2-7, the V gene TRBV27; no clear D. The CDR3 contains 13 residues. V dropped 3 bases and J dropped 4 bases, with 10 bases sitting between them. CDR1 and CDR2 from the germline V gene are MNHEY and SMNVEV (reference sequence). CDR3 protein: CASSFAERYEQYF. The CDR3 bases are TGTGCCAGCAGTTTTGCAGAAAGGTACGAGCAGTACTTC.

V and J are TRBV5-1 and TRBJ2-7, with TRBD1 matching over 9 bases. Germline assignment: CDR1 SGHRS and CDR2 YFSETQ. The CDR3 has 14 amino acids. V lost 4 bases to trimming and J lost 3 bases; unmatched junction nucleotides: 5. The CDR3 reads CASSPGQGFYEQYF. The DNA of the CDR3 is TGCGCCAGCAGCCCGGGACAGGGATTCTACGAGCAGTACTTC.

The V gene is TRBV24-1, the J gene TRBJ2-1, with 14 bases lining up with TRBD2. CDR1 is KGHDR and CDR2 is SFDVKD in the germline V gene. This CDR3 has 16 amino acids. The V segment lost 0 bases and the J segment 7 bases; nucleotides outside the gene matches: 1. Here the CDR3 reads CATSDLRLAGGNEQFF. Here the CDR3 DNA reads TGTGCCACCAGTGATTTGCGACTAGCGGGGGGGAATGAGCAGTTCTTC.

J is TRBJ2-5 and V is TRBV3-1, with 9 bases matching TRBD2. In germline, CDR1 is LGHDT, CDR2 YNNKEL (reference sequence). The CDR3 loop spans 14 amino acids. The V gene end was trimmed by 6 bases and the J gene end by 5 bases; junction bases not matched to a gene: 7. Here the CDR3 DNA reads TGTGCCAGCAGACTAGCGGGTGCTTGGGAGACCCAGTACTTC. This sequence encodes CASRLAGAWETQYF.

The CDR3 protein is CASNQAGNQPQHF. CDR3 nucleotides: TGTGCCAGCAATCAGGCAGGCAATCAGCCCCAGCATTTT. J is TRBJ1-5 and V is TRBV6-2 or TRBV6-3; D unclear. CDR1 is MNHEY, CDR2 SVGEGT, per germline. V was trimmed by 7 bases and J by 2 bases, leaving 9 bases between them. The CDR3 totals 13 residues.

The chain recombines TRBV28 with TRBJ1-1; 9 bases are shared with TRBD1. V lost 5 bases, J lost 5 bases, and 9 bases stayed unmatched. Germline values: CDR1 MDHEN, CDR2 SYDVKM. The CDR3 extends over 15 amino acids. The CDR3 DNA reads as TGTGCCAGCAGTCCCTACAGGGGGCTACAGACTGAAGCTTTCTTT. The encoded protein is CASSPYRGLQTEAFF. The variable domain in full, with the rest retrieved from reference TRBV28 and TRBJ1-1, is DVKVTQSSRYLVKRTGEKVFLECVQDMDHENMFWYRQDPGLGLRLIYFSYDVKMKEKGDIPEGYSVSREKKERFSLILESASTNQTSMYLCASSPYRGLQTEAFFGQGTRLTVV.

The V gene is TRBV27, the J gene TRBJ2-7, with 8 bases matching TRBD1. The germline V gene encodes CDR1 MNHEY and CDR2 SMNVEV (reference sequence). Trimming at V came to 5 bases and at J to 2 bases, leaving 5 bases not matched to a gene. This CDR3 has 14 amino acids. CDR3 nucleotide sequence: TGTGCCAGCAGTCCCACAGGGGGGACCTACGAGCAGTACTTC. Translated, it gives CASSPTGGTYEQYF.

This chain uses TRBV3-1 with TRBJ1-2, with a weak D call TRBD1 (6 bases). The CDR3 is 18 amino acids. The V gene's germline CDR1 is LGHDT and CDR2 YNNKEL (reference sequence). The V end lost 2 bases, the J end lost 6 bases, and 25 bases lay between the germline ends. CDR3 DNA sequence: TGTGCCAGCAGCCAAATCTTCCTGGACGCGGGGGCGCGGAATGGCTACACCTTC. Its protein product is CASSQIFLDAGARNGYTF.

This rearrangement joins TRBV27 to TRBJ2-7; 8 positions match TRBD2. Germline assignment: CDR1 MNHEY and CDR2 SMNVEV (reference sequence). V shed 3 bases, J shed 2 bases, and the junction held 3 bases outside the gene matches. The CDR3 spans 14 residues. CDR3 nucleotide sequence: TGTGCCAGCAGTTTGTTTAGCGGGACCTACGAGCAGTACTTC. Translating gives CASSLFSGTYEQYF.

This clonotype was seen just once. The chain couples TRBV20-1 to TRBJ1-5; 9 bases are a match to TRBD1. The CDR3 runs to 18 residues. The V segment lost 1 base and the J segment 5 bases; nucleotides outside the gene matches: 15. Per the germline V gene, CDR1 is DFQATT and CDR2 is SNEGSKA (reference sequence). This CDR3 is CSARGDRGTPSTDQPQHF. CDR3 in DNA: TGCAGTGCTAGAGGAGACAGGGGGACTCCCTCCACTGATCAGCCCCAGCATTTT.

This clonotype was found a few times. The chain joins TRBV10-2 to TRBJ2-5; unclear D gene. The CDR3 loop spans 16 amino acids. Germline assignment: CDR1 WSHSY and CDR2 SAAADI. V dropped 0 bases and J dropped 2 bases, with 13 bases sitting between them. Here the CDR3 reads CASSESTRRLQETQYF. In DNA form, the CDR3 reads TGCGCCAGCAGTGAGTCGACTCGTCGGCTGCAAGAGACCCAGTACTTC.

V gene TRBV29-1 combines with J gene TRBJ2-3; D is unresolved. V lost 5 bases, J lost 2 bases, and 11 bases lay in between. The length of the CDR3 is 13 residues. The germline V gene has CDR1 SQVTM and CDR2 ANQGSEA. The CDR3 DNA sequence: TGCAGCGTTTATTTAGGGTCCACAGATACGCAGTATTTT. Its translation is CSVYLGSTDTQYF.

The genes are TRBV28 and TRBJ1-1; tentative D call: TRBD1 (5 bases). The CDR3 is 14 residues long. From germline, CDR1 is MDHEN and CDR2 SYDVKM. Trimming cost V 5 bases and J 0 bases, with 10 bases left between them. The CDR3 loop reads CASSRGKLNTEAFF. Here the CDR3 DNA reads TGTGCCAGCAGTCGGGGGAAATTGAACACTGAAGCTTTCTTT.

The V call is TRBV9, the J call TRBJ2-7, with TRBD1 identical over 10 bases. Germline values: CDR1 SGDLS, CDR2 YYNGEE. The CDR3 is 15 amino acids. J gave up 2 bases and V 0 bases, and 2 bases lay outside the gene matches. CDR3 sequence: CASSVGQGATYEQYF. CDR3 in DNA: TGTGCCAGCAGCGTAGGACAGGGGGCTACCTACGAGCAGTACTTC.

The chain uses TRBV30 and TRBJ1-3; no firm D call. V lost 5 bases and J 1 base, leaving 15 bases between the germline ends. Germline CDR1 is GTSNPN and CDR2 is SVGIG (reference sequence). The CDR3 sequence is 15 residues long. The CDR3 coding sequence is TGTGCCTGGGCGCAATGGGTTGGATCTGGAAACACCATATATTTT. As protein: CAWAQWVGSGNTIYF.

This chain links TRBV20-1 with TRBJ1-4, with D unclear. The V and J ends lost 0 bases and 5 bases respectively, with 7 bases between them. The CDR3 has 13 residues. Germline assignment: CDR1 DFQATT and CDR2 SNEGSKA (reference sequence). CDR3 sequence reads: CSARDGLNEKLFF. CDR3 coding DNA: TGCAGTGCTAGAGACGGATTGAATGAAAAACTGTTTTTT.

V usage is TRBV12-3 or TRBV12-4 and J usage is TRBJ1-2, with 7 bases matching TRBD1. There are 14 residues in the CDR3. V lost 1 base, J lost 6 bases, and 5 bases stayed unmatched. CDR3: CASSLVGGGDGYTF. CDR3 DNA sequence: TGTGCCAGCAGTTTAGTTGGAGGGGGCGATGGCTACACCTTC.

V is TRBV2 and J is TRBJ1-5, with TRBD1 matching over 10 bases. Germline CDR1 is SNHLY and CDR2 is FYNNEI. The ends lost 7 bases at V and 1 base at J; junction bases unmatched: 4. This CDR3 spans 15 amino acids. The CDR3 region is CASTRTGGSNQPQHF. CDR3 DNA sequence: TGTGCCAGCACTAGGACAGGGGGAAGCAATCAGCCCCAGCATTTT.

The CDR3 coding sequence is TGCAGCGCTTGGGGGGGCGCCTACAATGAGCAGTTCTTC. This encodes CSAWGGAYNEQFF. The chain employs TRBV29-1 and TRBJ2-1, with TRBD2 as a possible D gene (7 bases). The CDR3 is 13 amino acids. The V gene lost 7 bases and the J gene lost 2 bases, with 12 bases spanning the gap. The germline CDR1 and CDR2 sequences are SQVTM and ANQGSEA.

V is TRBV15 and J is TRBJ1-1; TRBD1 aligns across 7 bases. The CDR3 extends over 17 amino acids. The junction had 13 bases not matched to a gene; V was cut back by 1 base and J by 5 bases. Per the germline V gene, CDR1 is LNHNV and CDR2 is YYDKDF (reference sequence). The DNA of the CDR3 is TGTGCCACCAGCAGAGCAAGGGGGCGAGGGGACATGACTGAAGCTTTCTTT. The encoded protein is CATSRARGRGDMTEAFF.

This chain links TRBV27 with TRBJ2-7; 7 nucleotides agree with TRBD1. The CDR3 totals 17 residues. The V gene end was trimmed by 5 bases and the J gene end by 4 bases; junction bases not matched to a gene: 17. Germline CDR1 is MNHEY and CDR2 is SMNVEV (reference sequence). The CDR3: CASSPSLRQGRGYEQYF. For the CDR3, the DNA is TGTGCCAGCAGTCCCTCACTCCGACAGGGCAGAGGGTACGAGCAGTACTTC.

The rearrangement joins TRBV4-2 to TRBJ1-6; D might be TRBD1 (5 bases). From germline, CDR1 is LGHNA and CDR2 YNFKEQ. The CDR3 spans 16 residues. With 3 bases removed from V and 9 bases from J, the gap between germline ends came to 18 bases. The CDR3: CASSHAEGAEGSPLHF. In DNA, the CDR3 is TGTGCCAGCAGCCACGCTGAAGGGGCCGAAGGTTCACCCCTCCACTTT.